The clone carrying this T cell receptor (beta chain) was observed a few times. Its antigen remains unknown. CDR1 is MDHEN and CDR2 is SYDVKM in the germline V gene. The CDR3 is made up of 14 amino acids. V dropped 4 bases and J dropped 0 bases, with 9 bases sitting between them. MiXCR was run by TCRdb on the RACE reads, yielding one entry per CDR3 protein. The sample carries roughly 200,000 distinct CDR3 sequences, around 24% recorded once. The time point denotes: patch test 1, 2 weeks after DPC sensitization. Sample treatment: therapeutic diphenylcyclopropenone sensitization with weekly scalp DPC. The source of the sample is a study of human T cells and chemical hapten exposure. Study at large: Patch tests applied 0.01% DPC to the upper back, read at 6 days.

Findings of the study overall: No shift was seen in TCRs above 1 in 1000 frequency with DPC sensitization.

The clonotype comes from a woman aged 50 to 65 with alopecia areata. Some clones in this sample may be carry-over from other donors' samples. The V gene is TRBV28, the J gene TRBJ1-1; D is uncertain. The source material was whole blood, sampled in connection with sensitization to the hapten diphenylcyclopropenone (DPC). CDR3 region: CASSSSFVNTEAFF. The CDR3 DNA is TGTGCCAGCAGTTCATCCTTCGTGAACACTGAAGCTTTCTTT.